These 17 T cell receptor beta chains came from one sample sequenced in a study of blood T cell repertoires in COVID-19. The data were produced by immunoSEQ multiplex PCR, yet TCRdb's version contains in-frame clones alone and is incomplete. The data hold about 330,000 clones, with 80% to 90% observed a single time. The sample consisted of PBMCs or T cells enriched from blood (not recorded which). The receptors originated from a man aged 25-45 years who had recovered from COVID-19.

The rearrangement joins TRBV2 to TRBJ1-6; the D is unclear. The CDR3 contains 13 residues. Trimming removed 5 bases from V and 7 bases from J, with 9 bases in between. Germline CDR1 reads SNHLY; CDR2 reads FYNNEI. The chain's CDR3 is CASSFGGNSPLHF. The CDR3 nucleotides are TGTGCCAGCAGTTTCGGCGGCAATTCACCCCTCCACTTT.

The rearrangement joins TRBV2 to TRBJ1-1; D is perhaps TRBD1 (6 bases). The CDR3 extends over 13 amino acids. V was cut by 7 bases and J by 9 bases, with 18 bases left in between. Germline V lookup: CDR1 SNHLY, CDR2 FYNNEI. CDR3: CASTGYSDSQAFF. Here the CDR3 DNA reads TGTGCCAGCACAGGCTATTCGGACAGTCAAGCTTTCTTT.

The chain is built from TRBV6-5 and TRBJ2-7; D is perhaps TRBD2 (5 bases). This CDR3 is 13 amino acids long. Germline CDR1 reads MNHEY; CDR2 reads SVGAGI. Trimming cost V 7 bases and J 1 base, with 11 bases left between them. CDR3 protein: CASIPPGSYEQYF. The DNA for the CDR3 is TGTGCCAGCATCCCCCCGGGGTCCTACGAGCAGTACTTC.

This clone was seen once. The chain joins TRBV7-9 to TRBJ2-6; possibly TRBD2 for D (5 bases). There are 15 residues in the CDR3. Germline CDR1 SEHNR, CDR2 FQNEAQ (reference sequence). The ends were cut back, 5 bases at V and 0 bases at J, with 8 bases in the middle. Written as DNA, the CDR3 is TGTGCCAGCAGCCCGGGAAGCTCTGGGGCCAACGTCCTGACTTTC. This codes for CASSPGSSGANVLTF.

The rearrangement joins TRBV7-9 to TRBJ1-1, with D possibly being TRBD1 (5 bases). Germline-derived CDR1 and CDR2 are SEHNR and FQNEAQ (reference sequence). The CDR3 sequence is 15 residues long. Trimming removed 5 bases from V and 1 base from J, with 14 bases in between. The CDR3, as DNA: TGTGCCAGCAGCCCGGAAGGGAGGGGGAACACTGAAGCTTTCTTT. This sequence encodes CASSPEGRGNTEAFF.

The chain uses TRBV6-5 and TRBJ2-5; no clear D gene. The germline V gene encodes CDR1 MNHEY and CDR2 SVGAGI. V lost 7 bases to trimming and J lost 4 bases, with 13 bases between them. The CDR3 covers 13 residues. The CDR3 DNA follows: TGTGCCAGCACGAGAGGAGTGATAGAGACCCAGTACTTC. The encoded protein is CASTRGVIETQYF.

The chain combines TRBV14 with TRBJ1-1, with 9 bases fitting TRBD1. The CDR3 runs to 14 residues. Germline V gives CDR1 SGHDN, CDR2 FVKESK. Trimming at V came to 6 bases and at J to 6 bases, leaving 8 bases not matched to a gene. CDR3 in amino acids: CASRYTGQGAEAFF. CDR3 DNA sequence: TGTGCCAGCAGATATACGGGACAGGGTGCTGAAGCTTTCTTT.

The chain links TRBV7-3 to TRBJ2-3, with a tentative D call TRBD1 (5 bases). CDR3 length: 12 residues. V was pared by 4 bases and J by 9 bases, with 11 bases between. In germline, CDR1 is SGHTA, CDR2 FQGTGA. CDR3 loop: CASSSDRGTQYF. CDR3 sequence (DNA): TGTGCCAGCAGCTCCGACAGAGGCACGCAGTATTTT.

The J gene is TRBJ1-4, the V gene TRBV11-2; D call uncertain. Germline assignment: CDR1 SGHAT and CDR2 FQNNGV. The CDR3 runs to 16 residues. V was clipped by 0 bases and J by 5 bases, with 13 bases between them. CDR3 sequence: CASSLENWYNNEKLFF. In DNA, the CDR3 is TGTGCCAGCAGCTTAGAGAATTGGTACAACAATGAAAAACTGTTTTTT. The full variable domain, with the rest looked up from reference TRBV11-2 and TRBJ1-4, is EAGVAQSPRYKIIEKRQSVAFWCNPISGHATLYWYQQILGQGPKLLIQFQNNGVVDDSQLPKDRFSAERLKGVDSTLKIQPAKLEDSAVYLCASSLENWYNNEKLFFGSGTQLSVL.

The CDR3 loop is CASSLDRVSYEQYF. The CDR3 region has the DNA TGTGCCAGCAGTCTCGACAGGGTATCCTACGAGCAGTACTTC. The rearrangement uses TRBV6-5 and TRBJ2-7; 7 nucleotides match TRBD1. Germline trimming cut 5 bases from V and 1 base from J; bases unmatched to any gene: 5. Germline loops: CDR1 MNHEY, CDR2 SVGAGI. CDR3 length: 14 residues.

V is TRBV28 and J is TRBJ1-2; D call uncertain. Germline CDR1 reads MDHEN; CDR2 reads SYDVKM. V lost 3 bases to trimming and J lost 1 base, with 9 bases between them. There are 14 residues in the CDR3. The CDR3 reads CASSFQASNYGYTF. The CDR3 DNA reads as TGTGCCAGCAGTTTTCAGGCCAGTAACTATGGCTACACCTTC.

The rearrangement joins TRBV6-4 to TRBJ2-1; possibly TRBD2 for D (6 bases). Germline V gene sequence: CDR1 MRHNA, CDR2 SNTAGT. The CDR3 is 17 residues long. Trimming shortened V by 6 bases and J by 0 bases, and 18 bases separated the two germline ends. This chain's CDR3 is CASSRGGAPSSYNEQFF. The DNA for the CDR3 is TGTGCCAGCAGCCGGGGCGGGGCGCCGAGCTCCTACAATGAGCAGTTCTTC.

The rearrangement links TRBV2 to TRBJ2-5; tentatively, D is TRBD1 (6 bases). The germline V gene has CDR1 SNHLY and CDR2 FYNNEI. This CDR3 contains 12 residues. Trimming removed 6 bases at V and 7 bases at J, with 12 bases between. The CDR3 DNA reads TGTGCCAGCAGCGACAGGTCGGGGACCCAGTACTTC. Residues: CASSDRSGTQYF.

This sequence joins TRBV7-9 and TRBJ2-7; no definite D call. Germline CDR1 and CDR2: SEHNR and FQNEAQ (reference sequence). CDR3 size: 14 residues. Trimming removed 1 base from V and 5 bases from J, with 12 bases in between. The CDR3 sequence: CASSLGYSSDEQYF. CDR3 sequence (DNA): TGTGCCAGCAGCTTAGGGTACAGCTCGGACGAGCAGTACTTC.

This sequence joins TRBV13 and TRBJ2-5; D call uncertain. Germline V gene sequence: CDR1 PRHDT, CDR2 FYEKMQ (reference sequence). Trimming removed 3 bases from V and 2 bases from J, with 16 bases in between. This CDR3 comprises 16 residues. CDR3 nucleotides: TGTGCCAGCAGCTTCTCCTATCCTACTCCACAAGAGACCCAGTACTTC. Protein sequence: CASSFSYPTPQETQYF.

The CDR3: CASSSKQGGGEQYF. In DNA, the CDR3 is TGTGCCAGCAGTTCTAAACAGGGGGGAGGTGAGCAGTACTTC. The gene calls are TRBV27 and TRBJ2-7, with TRBD1 matching over 8 bases. The V and J ends lost 4 bases and 7 bases, in that order; junction bases with no gene match: 9. In germline, CDR1 is MNHEY, CDR2 SMNVEV (reference sequence). CDR3 size: 14 residues.

This chain connects TRBV10-3 to TRBJ2-5; 7 positions match TRBD2. V lost 5 bases to trimming and J lost 5 bases; unmatched junction nucleotides: 8. The CDR3 runs 14 residues. Germline CDR1 is ENHRY and CDR2 is SYGVKD. The CDR3 coding sequence is TGTGCCATCAGTCTGTCGGGGGGTGTTGAGACCCAGTACTTC. Amino acid sequence: CAISLSGGVETQYF.